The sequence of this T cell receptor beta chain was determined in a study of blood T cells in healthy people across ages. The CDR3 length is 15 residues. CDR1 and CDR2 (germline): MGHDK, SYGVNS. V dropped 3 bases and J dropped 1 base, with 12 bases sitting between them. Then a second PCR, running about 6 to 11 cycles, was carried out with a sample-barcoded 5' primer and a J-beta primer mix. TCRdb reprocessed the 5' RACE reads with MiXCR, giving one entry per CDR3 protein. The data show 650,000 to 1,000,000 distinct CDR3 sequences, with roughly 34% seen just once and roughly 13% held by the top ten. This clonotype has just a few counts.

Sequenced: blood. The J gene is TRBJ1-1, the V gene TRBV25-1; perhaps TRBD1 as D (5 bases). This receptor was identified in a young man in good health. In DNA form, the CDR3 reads TGTGCCAGCAGTGACAGTAGTGGGGGGAACACTGAAGCTTTCTTT. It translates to CASSDSSGGNTEAFF.